This is a list of T cell receptor beta chains from one sample in a study of control samples from healthy donors and cancer patients. TCRdb's copy holds only in-frame clones and misses some; the assay was immunoSEQ multiplex PCR. The sample shows just over 30,000 clones, approximately 94% of them seen only once. Sequenced: blood. These receptors all stem from a man in his fifties or sixties in good health. CDR3s include the opening cysteine and the closing phenylalanine or tryptophan. The D gene is left open where the match is weak. For some rows the clone size is stated as once, few or many, or as a class when expanded; others skip it.

v_call	j_call	clone_size	d_call	cdr3_nt	cdr3_aa
TRBV7-2	TRBJ2-3	.	.	TGTGCCAGCAGCTTATACAGACACCAAGATACGCAGTATTTT	CASSLYRHQDTQYF
TRBV18	TRBJ1-5	.	.	TGTGCCAGCTCACCATTGTCGGCAAAAAATAGCAATCAGCCCCAGCATTTT	CASSPLSAKNSNQPQHF
TRBV24-1	TRBJ2-3	.	TRBD1	TGTGCCACCAGTACAGGGGGAACGGATACGCAGTATTTT	CATSTGGTDTQYF
TRBV28	TRBJ2-5	.	.	TGTGCCAGCAGTGGCGGGGGGCAGGGGGGTGAGACCCAGTACTTC	CASSGGGQGGETQYF
TRBV6-2/TRBV6-3	TRBJ1-1	.	TRBD1	TGTGCCAGCACCCCTTGGACAGGGGGGAACACTGAAGCTTTCTTT	CASTPWTGGNTEAFF
TRBV27	TRBJ1-1	.	.	TGTGCCAGCAGTTTTTCGACGCATGCTGAAGCTTTCTTT	CASSFSTHAEAFF
TRBV4-1	TRBJ2-3	.	.	TGCGCCAGCAGCGGACGGACGGGAAACACAGATACGCAGTATTTT	CASSGRTGNTDTQYF
TRBV7-9	TRBJ1-4	.	.	TGTGCCAGCGGGAGTAATGAAAAACTGTTTTTT	CASGSNEKLFF
TRBV29-1	TRBJ2-5	.	.	TGCAGCGTATCGGTAGCCCAAGAGACCCAGTACTTC	CSVSVAQETQYF
TRBV28	TRBJ1-1	once	.	TGTGCCAGCAGTTCCCCCGGTCGAACAGGGAACACTGAAGCTTTCTTT	CASSSPGRTGNTEAFF
TRBV2	TRBJ2-5	.	.	TGTGCCAGCAGCGGCACGGACAGCCAAGAGACCCAGTACTTC	CASSGTDSQETQYF
TRBV18	TRBJ2-7	.	.	TGTGCCAGCTCACCGCCCGGACAGACCATCGGGCAGTACTTC	CASSPPGQTIGQYF
TRBV3-1/TRBV3-2	TRBJ2-7	.	.	TGTGCCAGCAGCCACTCCTACGAGCAGTACTTC	CASSHSYEQYF
TRBV7-2	TRBJ1-2	.	TRBD1	TGTGCCAGCAGCCTAGTCCAGGGGGATGGCTACACCTTC	CASSLVQGDGYTF
TRBV9	TRBJ2-1	.	.	TGTGCCAGCAGCGTAGAGCCTACTGGGAATGAGCAGTTCTTC	CASSVEPTGNEQFF
TRBV5-8	TRBJ2-2	once	TRBD1	TGTGCCGCCAACAGGGGGCTTGTCACCGGGGAGCTGTTTTTT	CAANRGLVTGELFF
TRBV15	TRBJ1-4	.	.	TGTGCCACCAGCAGAGGGGGGGCTAATGAAAAACTGTTTTTT	CATSRGGANEKLFF
TRBV27	TRBJ1-5	.	TRBD1	TGTGCCAGCAGTCCCGACAGGGGAAGCAAGCCCAATCAGCCCCAGCATTTT	CASSPDRGSKPNQPQHF
TRBV7-3	TRBJ1-2	.	TRBD1	TGTGCCAGCGGGACGACAGGGGGTTATGGCTACACCTTC	CASGTTGGYGYTF
TRBV7-2	TRBJ2-7	.	TRBD2	TGTGCCAGCAGCTCACTTCTCGGGCTACAGCGGGGGACCTCCTACGAGCAGTACTTC	CASSSLLGLQRGTSYEQYF
TRBV9	TRBJ1-3	.	.	TGTGCCAGCAGCGTAGGGGACACCAACTCTGGAAACACCATATATTTT	CASSVGDTNSGNTIYF
TRBV13	TRBJ1-2	once	.	TGTGCCAGCTTTTACTTTGGGGGGTACTATGGCTACACCTTC	CASFYFGGYYGYTF
TRBV6-5	TRBJ2-1	.	.	TGTGCCAGCAGTTTAATGGCAGTGGTCTCCTACAATGAGCAGTTCTTC	CASSLMAVVSYNEQFF
TRBV23-1	TRBJ2-2	.	.	TGCGCCAGCAGTCAAAAAAAAACCGGGGAGCTGTTTTTT	CASSQKKTGELFF
TRBV6-2/TRBV6-3	TRBJ2-3	.	TRBD1	TGTGCCAGCAGTTACCTATCGGGACAGGGCTCGGGCACAGATACGCAGTATTTT	CASSYLSGQGSGTDTQYF
TRBV6-5	TRBJ1-1	once	.	TGTGCCATCTTGGACAGTGCGAACACTGAAGCTTTCTTT	CAILDSANTEAFF
TRBV28	TRBJ2-1	.	.	TGTGCCAGCAGTTTGATCTTGGCAGGCATCAATGAGCAGTTCTTC	CASSLILAGINEQFF
TRBV19	TRBJ2-2	.	.	TGTGCCAGTAGTATAGGGAGGGGACTTGTTAACACCGGGGAGCTGTTTTTT	CASSIGRGLVNTGELFF
TRBV5-1	TRBJ2-7	.	TRBD1	TGCGCCAGCTCCCCGGACAGGGGCTACGAGCAGTACTTC	CASSPDRGYEQYF
TRBV19	TRBJ2-3	.	TRBD2	TGTGCCAGTAGTACCGTCCCGGGACTAGCGGGGGTTACAGATACGCAGTATTTT	CASSTVPGLAGVTDTQYF
TRBV6-2/TRBV6-3	TRBJ1-6	.	.	TGTGCCAGCAGCGATCGACAGGTAAGCTCCTATAATTCACCCCTCCACTTT	CASSDRQVSSYNSPLHF
TRBV7-2	TRBJ2-3	.	.	TGTGCCAGCAGCCTTTCAGGGGGCACAGATACGCAGTATTTT	CASSLSGGTDTQYF
TRBV7-2	TRBJ2-5	medium-sized	.	TGTGCCAGCAGCTTAGACAGTAGCCGAGAGACCCAGTACTTC	CASSLDSSRETQYF
TRBV6-5	TRBJ1-6	.	TRBD1	TGTGCCAGCAGTTACTCGAGGGGGCAGCGTTCACCCCTCCACTTT	CASSYSRGQRSPLHF
TRBV29-1	TRBJ1-2	.	TRBD1	TGCAGCGCCGGACAGGGGGCGCGGGACTATGGCTACACCTTC	CSAGQGARDYGYTF
TRBV7-2	TRBJ2-2	.	.	TGTGCCAGCAGCTTAACCAGCCTTAACACCGGGGAGCTGTTTTTT	CASSLTSLNTGELFF
TRBV6-2/TRBV6-3	TRBJ1-5	.	.	TGTGCCAGCAGTCGACCCCGGGGAAACAATCAGCCCCAGCATTTT	CASSRPRGNNQPQHF
TRBV14	TRBJ2-7	.	.	TGTGCCAGCAGCCAAGATCGGTCCGAGCAGTACTTC	CASSQDRSEQYF
TRBV6-5	TRBJ1-4	once	.	TGTGCCAGCAGTTACTCGGGGGAGAGGGGTGAAAAACTGTTTTTT	CASSYSGERGEKLFF
TRBV7-2	TRBJ1-1	.	.	TGTGCCAGCAGCTTAGTTATTGAGGCAGCCTTTCTCTTT	CASSLVIEAAFLF
TRBV10-3	TRBJ1-2	.	TRBD1	TGTGCCATCAGTGCAGGGGGCGCATATGGCTACACCTTC	CAISAGGAYGYTF
TRBV19	TRBJ2-2	.	TRBD1	TGTGCCAGTAGTATGCCAGGGGGAGCGAACACCGGGGAGCTGTTTTTT	CASSMPGGANTGELFF
TRBV2	TRBJ2-3	.	TRBD2	TGTGCCAGCAGTGTTCCGGGACTAGCGGGGTCTAGCACAGATACGCAGTATTTT	CASSVPGLAGSSTDTQYF
TRBV20-1	TRBJ2-7	.	.	TGCAGTGCTAGAGATAGCCACATTCTGTACTTC	CSARDSHILYF
TRBV19	TRBJ2-3	.	.	TGTGCCAGTAGCCCGGGACCCTGGGGGGCTAGCACAGATACGCAGTATTTT	CASSPGPWGASTDTQYF